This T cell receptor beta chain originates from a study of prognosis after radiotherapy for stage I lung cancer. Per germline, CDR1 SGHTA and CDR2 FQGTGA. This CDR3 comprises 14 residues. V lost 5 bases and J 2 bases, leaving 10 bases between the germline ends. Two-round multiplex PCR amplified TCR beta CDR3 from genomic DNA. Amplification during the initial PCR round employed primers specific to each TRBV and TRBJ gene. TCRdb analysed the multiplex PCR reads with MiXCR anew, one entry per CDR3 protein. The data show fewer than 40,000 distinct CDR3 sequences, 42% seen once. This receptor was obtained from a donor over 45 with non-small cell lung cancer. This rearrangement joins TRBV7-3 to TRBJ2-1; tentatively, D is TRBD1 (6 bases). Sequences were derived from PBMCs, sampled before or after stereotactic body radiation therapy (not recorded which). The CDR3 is CASSPGQAYNEQFF. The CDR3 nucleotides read TGTGCCAGCAGCCCGGGACAAGCCTACAATGAGCAGTTCTTC.